The next 29 T cell receptor beta chains were all read from a single sample in a study. TCRdb called the RT-PCR reads again in MiXCR, with one record for every CDR3 protein. The data contain more than 600,000 distinct CDR3 sequences, over 12% of them singletons. Input material: memory CD4+ T cells from blood. These receptor sequences come from a female donor in good health, serving as a healthy control.

Comment on this clonotype: Since no conserved phenylalanine or tryptophan closes the CDR3, a read error is the likely cause. V gene TRBV20-1 combines with J gene TRBJ2-1; TRBD2 agrees at 14 bases. V shed 3 bases, J shed 6 bases, and the junction held 1 base outside the gene matches. CDR1 is DFQATT and CDR2 is SNEGSKA in the germline V gene (reference sequence). This CDR3 has 14 amino acids. CDR3 amino acids: CSASGLAGGNEQFL. Written as DNA, the CDR3 is TGCAGTGCTAGCGGACTAGCGGGAGGCAATGAGCAGTTCTTA.

This clonotype was detected ten times or more. The chain combines TRBV5-1 with TRBJ1-1, with a weak D call TRBD1 (5 bases). The CDR3 is made up of 15 amino acids. V lost 0 bases and J lost 4, with 13 bases in between. Germline assignment: CDR1 SGHRS and CDR2 YFSETQ. CDR3 bases: TGCGCCAGCAGCTTGGATCTCAGGGAGGGCACTGAAGCTTTCTTT. Its translation: CASSLDLREGTEAFF.

The chain carries TRBV20-1 and TRBJ2-5, with D perhaps matching TRBD2 (6 bases). CDR1 DFQATT and CDR2 SNEGSKA come from the germline V gene (reference sequence). Trimming cost V 5 bases and J 2 bases, with 15 bases left between them. This CDR3 has 14 residues. The CDR3 nucleotides are TGCAGTGCTTCGGCGGGACTTCTACAAGAGACCCAGTACTTC. This codes for CSASAGLLQETQYF.

V usage is TRBV20-1 and J usage is TRBJ2-7; 8 bases agree with TRBD1. Germline V CDR1 and CDR2: DFQATT, SNEGSKA (reference sequence). The V and J ends lost 2 bases and 3 bases, in that order; junction bases with no gene match: 6. CDR3 length: 14 amino acids. In nucleotides, the CDR3 is TGCAGTGCTAGACACGGACAGGGCGGCTACGAGCAGTACTTC. This codes for CSARHGQGGYEQYF.

The CDR3 loop is CAWSVEGISYDNSPLHF. DNA for the CDR3: TGTGCCTGGAGTGTTGAGGGTATTAGCTATGATAATTCACCCCTCCACTTT. The genes are TRBV30 and TRBJ1-6; D not resolved. Germline loops: CDR1 GTSNPN, CDR2 SVGIG (reference sequence). The CDR3 has 17 amino acids. V was pared by 0 bases and J by 5 bases, with 17 bases between.

This chain joins TRBV5-5 and TRBJ1-4, with TRBD1 matching 8 bases. The CDR3 runs 17 residues. Germline-derived CDR1 and CDR2 are SGHKS and YYEKEE (reference sequence). The junction had 7 bases not matched to a gene; V was cut back by 3 bases and J by 0 bases. The CDR3 here is CASSWGDRQSTNEKLFF. The CDR3 DNA reads as TGTGCCAGCAGCTGGGGGGACAGGCAATCAACTAATGAAAAACTGTTTTTT.

The sample holds many counts of this clonotype. V gene TRBV6-5 combines with J gene TRBJ2-2; no reliable D call. This CDR3 is built from 15 residues. CDR1 is MNHEY and CDR2 is SVGAGI in the germline V gene. Trimming took off 8 bases at V and 4 bases at J, with 17 bases between the two ends. The CDR3 DNA follows: TGTGCCAGCCTAGGCGACACGGGTTTCACCGGGGAGCTGTTTTTT. It specifies CASLGDTGFTGELFF.

There are a few counts of this clonotype. V and J are TRBV5-4 and TRBJ2-6, with TRBD1 as a possible D gene (6 bases). The CDR3 loop spans 18 amino acids. Per germline, CDR1 SGHNT and CDR2 YYREEE (reference sequence). The V end was cut by 4 bases, the J end by 4 bases, with 21 bases between. CDR3 in amino acids: CASSKVGTSRSGANVLTF. Written as DNA, the CDR3 is TGTGCCAGCAGCAAGGTGGGGACATCCCGGTCGGGGGCCAACGTCCTGACTTTC. The complete variable domain, with remaining parts taken from reference TRBV5-4 and TRBJ2-6, reads ETGVTQSPTHLIKTRGQQVTLRCSSQSGHNTVSWYQQALGQGPQFIFQYYREEENGRGNFPPRFSGLQFPNYSSELNVNALELDDSALYLCASSKVGTSRSGANVLTFGAGSRLTVL.

Only a few counts were recorded for this clonotype. The chain combines TRBV7-2 with TRBJ2-1, with TRBD2 matching over 10 bases. Germline CDR1 SGHTA, CDR2 FQGNSA. CDR3 length: 17 residues. Trimming at V came to 3 bases and at J to 2 bases, leaving 7 bases not matched to a gene. Here the CDR3 DNA reads TGTGCCAGCAGCTTGGCACTAGCGGGGCTAGCCTACAATGAGCAGTTCTTC. It codes for CASSLALAGLAYNEQFF.

V usage is TRBV20-1 and J usage is TRBJ2-3; D is possibly TRBD1 or TRBD2 (6 bases each). The germline V gene has CDR1 DFQATT and CDR2 SNEGSKA (reference sequence). The CDR3 is 15 residues long. The ends were cut back, 3 bases at V and 7 bases at J, with 20 bases in the middle. The chain's CDR3 is CSARAPGASLNTQYF. CDR3 nucleotide sequence: TGCAGTGCTAGGGCCCCGGGGGCATCCCTGAATACGCAGTATTTT.

This clonotype was detected many times. The chain is built from TRBV7-2 and TRBJ2-7; 7 nucleotides align to TRBD2. V shed 1 base, J shed 7 bases, and the junction held 4 bases outside the gene matches. Germline V lookup: CDR1 SGHTA, CDR2 FQGNSA. The length of the CDR3 is 13 residues. CDR3 nucleotide sequence: TGTGCCAGCAGCTTAGTACGGCGGGGGGAGCAGTACTTC. Protein: CASSLVRRGEQYF.

In this sample, this clonotype turned up many times. The chain uses TRBV10-3 and TRBJ2-2; possibly TRBD2 for D (5 bases). This CDR3 comprises 15 residues. Germline lookup yields CDR1 ENHRY and CDR2 SYGVKD. Trimming pared 7 bases from V and 1 base from J, leaving 13 bases between. The chain's CDR3 is CAIKMGAGNTGELFF. The CDR3 bases are TGTGCCATCAAAATGGGAGCAGGGAACACCGGGGAGCTGTTTTTT.

This clonotype was seen repeatedly, ten times or more. The rearrangement links TRBV11-2 to TRBJ2-3, with D possibly being TRBD2 (6 bases). Between the trimmed V and J ends, which lost 3 bases and 7 bases, there was a span of 8 bases. CDR1 is SGHAT and CDR2 is FQNNGV in the germline V gene. The CDR3 is made up of 12 amino acids. The CDR3 here is CASSLEGYTQYF. CDR3 sequence (DNA): TGTGCCAGCAGCTTGGAGGGTTATACGCAGTATTTT.

In its sample, this clonotype was seen many times. The chain uses TRBV10-3 and TRBJ2-7; 10 bases align to TRBD1. Trimming cost V 2 bases and J 5 bases; bases outside gene matches: 6. Per germline, CDR1 ENHRY and CDR2 SYGVKD. This CDR3 is 15 amino acids long. CDR3 residues: CAISEIDRGPNEQYF. The DNA of the CDR3 is TGTGCCATCAGTGAGATAGACAGGGGGCCGAACGAGCAGTACTTC.

On this clonotype: This CDR3 fails to terminate in the conserved phenylalanine or tryptophan, so it likely reflects a read error. The rearrangement uses TRBV11-2 and TRBJ1-1; D not certain. In germline, CDR1 is SGHAT, CDR2 FQNNGV. This CDR3 comprises 14 residues. Trimming cost V 5 bases and J 1 base, with 11 bases left between them. As DNA, the CDR3 is TGTGCCAGCAGCCAAGGATGGGGGAACACTGAAGCTTTCCTT. Amino acids: CASSQGWGNTEAFL.

This clonotype came up a few times. The chain recombines TRBV20-1 with TRBJ2-1, with D perhaps matching TRBD1 or TRBD2 (5 bases each). The germline V and J ends were trimmed by 5 bases and 0 bases, with 11 bases remaining between them. This CDR3 region has 14 residues. Germline V lookup: CDR1 DFQATT, CDR2 SNEGSKA (reference sequence). CDR3 DNA sequence: TGCAGTGCTTTGGGGGAGACCTCCTACAATGAGCAGTTCTTC. Protein: CSALGETSYNEQFF.

This chain joins TRBV6-6 and TRBJ2-1, with a weak D call TRBD1 (6 bases). The CDR3 consists of 17 residues. CDR1 and CDR2 (germline): MNHNY, SVGAGI (reference sequence). Trimming cost V 8 bases and J 5 bases, with 25 bases left between them. CDR3 region: CASGPSLRGGVDNEQFF. The CDR3 DNA reads as TGTGCCAGCGGACCCTCTCTCAGGGGTGGGGTGGACAATGAGCAGTTCTTC.

The chain employs TRBV14 and TRBJ2-3, with 15 bases identical to TRBD2. The V gene's germline CDR1 is SGHDN and CDR2 FVKESK. The trim removed 4 bases at V and 4 bases at J, leaving 6 bases unmatched. The CDR3 contains 17 residues. CDR3 in amino acids: CASSRRTSGRGPDTQYF. The CDR3 region has the DNA TGTGCCAGCAGCCGTCGGACTAGCGGGAGGGGCCCAGATACGCAGTATTTT.

Ten or more counts support this clonotype. The chain links TRBV6-5 to TRBJ2-3; D gene unclear. The CDR3 is 15 amino acids. CDR1 MNHEY and CDR2 SVGAGI come from the germline V gene. The germline V and J ends were trimmed by 2 bases and 5 bases, with 14 bases remaining between them. CDR3 in DNA: TGTGCCAGCAGTTACGACCCCCAGTATATAGATACGCAGTATTTT. This sequence encodes CASSYDPQYIDTQYF.

The J gene is TRBJ1-1, the V gene TRBV7-2, with a possible D match to TRBD1 (5 bases). V was clipped by 3 bases and J by 7 bases, with 12 bases between them. Germline V gives CDR1 SGHTA, CDR2 FQGNSA. The CDR3 consists of 13 residues. CDR3 nucleotide sequence: TGTGCCAGCAGCTTTCTAGGACAAGGTGAAGCTTTCTTT. Protein product: CASSFLGQGEAFF.

The chain couples TRBV5-5 to TRBJ2-2; 8 bases align to TRBD2. Germline values: CDR1 SGHKS, CDR2 YYEKEE (reference sequence). The CDR3 runs to 16 residues. Trimming removed 5 bases from V and 5 bases from J; junction bases left unmatched: 11. CDR3 residues: CASRTSIAGNTGELFF. The CDR3 nucleotides read TGTGCCAGCAGAACCTCCATAGCGGGAAATACCGGGGAGCTGTTTTTT.

This clonotype was recorded at least ten times. The chain carries TRBV20-1 and TRBJ2-1, with TRBD2 matching 7 bases. V lost 2 bases and J lost 12; bases outside the gene matches: 7. The CDR3 extends over 12 amino acids. CDR1 DFQATT and CDR2 SNEGSKA come from the germline V gene (reference sequence). The CDR3 nucleotides read TGCAGTGCTAGACCCTCGGGGGGTTCGCAGTTCTTC. It translates to CSARPSGGSQFF.

The CDR3 spells CASSLGTSGVYEQYF. Here the CDR3 DNA reads TGTGCCAGCAGTTTGGGCACTAGCGGAGTCTACGAGCAGTACTTC. The chain couples TRBV12-3 or TRBV12-4 to TRBJ2-7, with 8 bases matching TRBD2. The V and J ends lost 3 bases and 3 bases, in that order; junction bases with no gene match: 7. The length of the CDR3 is 15 residues.

The rearrangement links TRBV6-5 to TRBJ2-1; D not certain. There are 14 residues in the CDR3. V lost 4 bases and J lost 2, with 9 bases in between. The germline V gene encodes CDR1 MNHEY and CDR2 SVGAGI. DNA of the CDR3: TGTGCCAGCAGTTCACGCGAAGCCTACAATGAGCAGTTCTTC. Protein product: CASSSREAYNEQFF.

This clonotype was counted a few times. The CDR3 loop reads CASSPNPGTSYPTQYF. The DNA for the CDR3 is TGTGCCAGCAGCCCCAACCCGGGGACTAGCTATCCCACCCAGTACTTC. This chain links TRBV5-6 with TRBJ2-5; 9 nucleotides agree with TRBD2. Germline V gene lookup returns CDR1 SGHDT and CDR2 YYEEEE. The V segment lost 4 bases and the J segment 8 bases; nucleotides outside the gene matches: 15. The CDR3 covers 16 residues.

This clonotype was observed many times. The V and J genes are TRBV7-8 and TRBJ2-7, with TRBD2 identical over 10 bases. Germline lookup yields CDR1 SGHVS and CDR2 FQNEAQ. CDR3 length equals 15 residues. V trimming: 5 bases; J trimming: 0 bases; junction bases outside the gene matches: 4. The CDR3 reads CASSKGLAVSYEQYF. Here the CDR3 DNA reads TGTGCCAGCAGCAAAGGACTAGCGGTCTCCTACGAGCAGTACTTC.

This rearrangement joins TRBV4-3 to TRBJ2-7; the D gene is possibly TRBD2 (6 bases). The CDR3 extends over 15 amino acids. V was clipped by 3 bases and J by 5 bases, with 17 bases between them. Looked up from germline, CDR1 is LGHNA and CDR2 is YSLEER. The CDR3 spells CASSQGGFGEDEQYF. In DNA form, the CDR3 reads TGCGCCAGCAGCCAGGGAGGATTCGGAGAGGACGAGCAGTACTTC.

This clonotype has more than one count but fewer than ten. The chain joins TRBV20-1 to TRBJ1-2, with a tentative D call TRBD1 (6 bases). CDR3 length equals 11 residues. The V end lost 5 bases, the J end lost 4 bases, and 8 bases lay between the germline ends. Germline assignment: CDR1 DFQATT and CDR2 SNEGSKA (reference sequence). The CDR3 bases are TGCAGTGCTCAGGACAGCTATGGCTACACCTTC. This translates into CSAQDSYGYTF.

The J gene is TRBJ1-1, the V gene TRBV2, with D perhaps matching TRBD1 (5 bases). CDR1 SNHLY and CDR2 FYNNEI come from the germline V gene. V was cut by 9 bases and J by 4 bases, with 15 bases left in between. This CDR3 region has 13 residues. In DNA form, the CDR3 reads TGTGCCAGTCTCCGCGAGGGGAGCACTGAAGCTTTCTTT. Residues: CASLREGSTEAFF.